This entry lists 9 T cell receptor beta chains sequenced from one sample in a study of shared clonotypes between healthy human individuals (dated by TCRdb to the early 2020s). The library was built by means of the immunoSEQ multiplex PCR assay. TCRdb re-hosts the immuneACCESS table, in-frame sequences only. Its copies lack some clones; in the studies checked, an unresolved V gene accounts for under half of them, and the cause for the rest is not known. Across this sample there are roughly 1,500,000 clones, with about 98% seen only once. The top ten hold less than 0.55% of the sample. The sample comprised naive CD4+ T cells sorted from blood. The meaning of the sample's cell subset or site label: CD45RA+ positively selected. Source of these receptors: a man younger than 45 in good health.

This clone was found once. The genes are TRBV21-1 and TRBJ2-7; TRBD2 was called by the table and not checked on the DNA. TRBV21-1 has pseudogene status. The CDR3 extends over 18 amino acids. In DNA form, the CDR3 reads TGTGCCAGCAGCAACAATGGACTAGCGGGAGCACGCTCCTACGAGCAGTACTTC. It specifies CASSNNGLAGARSYEQYF.

The chain joins TRBV19 to TRBJ2-3, with D maybe TRBD2 (6 bases). Trimming pared 8 bases from V and 0 bases from J, leaving 12 bases between. Germline V gene sequence: CDR1 LNHDA, CDR2 SQIVND (reference sequence). This CDR3 contains 14 residues. CDR3 sequence reads: CASRSGVSTDTQYF. The CDR3 region has the DNA TGTGCCAGTCGGTCGGGAGTCAGCACAGATACGCAGTATTTT.

The rearrangement links TRBV19 to TRBJ1-2; unclear D gene. Germline CDR1 is LNHDA and CDR2 is SQIVND (reference sequence). V was clipped by 4 bases and J by 5 bases, with 8 bases between them. The CDR3 length is 12 residues. The CDR3 protein is CASSNGEYGYTF. The CDR3 region has the DNA TGTGCCAGTAGTAACGGGGAATATGGCTACACCTTC.

This rearrangement joins TRBV28 to TRBJ2-7; 10 bases line up with TRBD2. This CDR3 spans 13 amino acids. Trimming cost V 8 bases and J 4 bases; bases outside gene matches: 5. The germline V gene has CDR1 MDHEN and CDR2 SYDVKM. In DNA, the CDR3 is TGTGCCAGCGCGACTAGCGGGCTATACGAGCAGTACTTC. Translated, it gives CASATSGLYEQYF.

The chain combines TRBV9 with TRBJ2-1; 12 nucleotides align to TRBD2. Germline loops: CDR1 SGDLS, CDR2 YYNGEE. J gave up 2 bases and V 4 bases, and 1 base lay outside the gene matches. The CDR3 length is 15 residues. DNA of the CDR3: TGTGCCAGCAGCCTAGCGGGAGGGGCCTACAATGAGCAGTTCTTC. This translates into CASSLAGGAYNEQFF.

This clone has a single count. This chain links TRBV5-4 with TRBJ1-1; 8 positions match TRBD1. This CDR3 is 15 amino acids long. Trimming took 1 base from V and 5 from J; bases not matched to a gene: 7. Germline assignment: CDR1 SGHNT and CDR2 YYREEE (reference sequence). The CDR3 loop reads CASSLQTGGKTEAFF. The CDR3 coding sequence is TGTGCCAGCAGCTTGCAAACAGGGGGAAAAACTGAAGCTTTCTTT.

The J gene is TRBJ2-5, the V gene TRBV18, with 7 positions matching TRBD2. V lost 1 base and J lost 5; bases outside the gene matches: 13. The CDR3 extends over 17 amino acids. CDR1 and CDR2 (germline): KGHSH, LQKENI. CDR3 coding DNA: TGTGCCAGCTCACCACGTTCCACGGGAGGCAGCGTCGAGACCCAGTACTTC. Translated: CASSPRSTGGSVETQYF.

The chain employs TRBV6-1 and TRBJ2-7; D call uncertain. V lost 9 bases to trimming and J lost 3 bases, with 12 bases between them. Germline V gene lookup returns CDR1 MNHNS and CDR2 SASEGT. The CDR3 is 12 amino acids. The CDR3 nucleotides are TGTGCCAGTCCCTCTGGAGACTACGAGCAGTACTTC. It codes for CASPSGDYEQYF.

This chain uses TRBV9 with TRBJ2-2; 12 nucleotides agree with TRBD1. This CDR3 comprises 18 residues. CDR1 SGDLS and CDR2 YYNGEE come from the germline V gene. With V trimmed by 4 bases and J by 1 base, 8 bases remained unmatched. The CDR3 protein is CASSTGTGGLLNTGELFF. The CDR3 region has the DNA TGTGCCAGCAGCACCGGGACAGGGGGCCTTTTGAACACCGGGGAGCTGTTTTTT.